Presented here are 22 T cell receptor beta chains from one specimen sequenced in a study of radiation and T cells in renal cell carcinoma. This sample's time point: baseline pretreatment blood. Treatment specified: 15 Gy SBRT to primary tumor, nephrectomy 4 weeks later. Only in-frame clones appear in the TCRdb table, and some are missing; sequencing was by immunoSEQ multiplex PCR. The sample consists of tens of thousands of clones, roughly 79% of them appearing once. Sequenced here: blood, sampled from a patient whose treatment included radiotherapy and nephrectomy. These receptors all come from a man in his sixties with renal cell carcinoma.

The chain combines TRBV6-5 with TRBJ2-3; D unclear. The CDR3 is 15 amino acids. Germline CDR1 is MNHEY and CDR2 is SVGAGI. The ends were cut back, 0 bases at V and 0 bases at J, with 7 bases in the middle. CDR3 DNA: TGTGCCAGCAGTTACTCTCTTCCTAGCACAGATACGCAGTATTTT. Its protein is CASSYSLPSTDTQYF.

V is TRBV9 and J is TRBJ1-3, with D possibly being TRBD1 (5 bases). V was cut by 4 bases and J by 3 bases, with 14 bases left in between. The germline V gene has CDR1 SGDLS and CDR2 YYNGEE. The CDR3 has 15 residues. This CDR3 is CASSFQGWSGNTIYF. CDR3 DNA: TGTGCCAGCAGCTTTCAGGGTTGGAGTGGAAACACCATATATTTT.

The chain employs TRBV6-1 and TRBJ2-6; D gene unclear. Germline CDR1 reads MNHNS; CDR2 reads SASEGT. The V and J ends lost 4 bases and 2 bases respectively, with 9 bases between them. This CDR3 region has 15 residues. Here the CDR3 DNA reads TGTGCCAGCAGTGCCCGGGTAGCTGGGGCCAACGTCCTGACTTTC. Its translation: CASSARVAGANVLTF.

The chain links TRBV19 to TRBJ1-1; 10 nucleotides match TRBD1. J lost 3 bases, V lost 7 bases, and 8 bases had no gene match. The germline V gene encodes CDR1 LNHDA and CDR2 SQIVND (reference sequence). CDR3 length: 15 amino acids. The CDR3 sequence is CASKDRGHRYTEAFF. CDR3 bases: TGTGCCAGTAAAGACAGGGGGCATCGATACACTGAAGCTTTCTTT.

As DNA, the CDR3 is TGTGCCAGCAGCAGTTCCAGTGTTGGTACCGGGGAGCTGTTTTTT. It specifies CASSSSSVGTGELFF. The chain couples TRBV11-3 to TRBJ2-2; no firm D call. Germline CDR1 SGHNT, CDR2 YENEEA. The CDR3 covers 15 residues. The V gene lost 5 bases and the J gene lost 5 bases, with 15 bases spanning the gap.

J is TRBJ2-3 and V is TRBV27; perhaps TRBD2 as D (5 bases). CDR3 length equals 13 residues. CDR1 and CDR2 (germline): MNHEY, SMNVEV (reference sequence). Trimming removed 0 bases at V and 6 bases at J, with 7 bases between. The CDR3 spells CASSLSEGDTQYF. The CDR3 region has the DNA TGTGCCAGCAGTTTATCAGAGGGTGATACGCAGTATTTT.

V gene TRBV23-1 combines with J gene TRBJ1-2, with D tentatively TRBD1 (5 bases). TRBV23-1 is an ORF for which the function is uncertain. This CDR3 has 13 residues. Trimming removed 4 bases from V and 7 bases from J, with 13 bases in between. CDR3 in DNA: TGCGCCAGCAGTCCAGGGACGGGCTGTGGCTACACCTTC. Encoded protein: CASSPGTGCGYTF.

The gene calls are TRBV30 and TRBJ2-3, with D maybe TRBD1 (6 bases). CDR3 length: 15 residues. Germline values: CDR1 GTSNPN, CDR2 SVGIG (reference sequence). The ends were cut back, 8 bases at V and 2 bases at J, with 20 bases in the middle. CDR3: CAGSPRAGVTDTQYF. Here the CDR3 DNA reads TGTGCCGGAAGCCCTAGGGCAGGGGTCACAGATACGCAGTATTTT.

This chain connects TRBV5-1 to TRBJ1-1, with D possibly TRBD1 on 6 matching bases. V was pared by 8 bases and J by 0 bases, with 14 bases between. The CDR3 has 14 amino acids. Germline CDR1 SGHRS, CDR2 YFSETQ. CDR3 sequence reads: CASYREVMNTEAFF. The CDR3 DNA is TGCGCCAGTTACAGGGAAGTAATGAACACTGAAGCTTTCTTT.

The chain combines TRBV19 with TRBJ2-3, with unresolved D. Trimming removed 3 bases from V and 0 bases from J, with 7 bases in between. This CDR3 is built from 14 residues. Germline assignment: CDR1 LNHDA and CDR2 SQIVND (reference sequence). In DNA form, the CDR3 reads TGTGCCAGTAGTATCAGGCTCAGCACAGATACGCAGTATTTT. Encoded protein: CASSIRLSTDTQYF.

The chain carries TRBV2 and TRBJ1-5; D is unresolved. Deletions cut 6 bases from V and 0 bases from J, with 12 bases between. This CDR3 is built from 15 residues. Germline V gives CDR1 SNHLY, CDR2 FYNNEI. The CDR3 DNA reads as TGTGCCAGCAGAGAACAGCGTAATAGCAATCAGCCCCAGCATTTT. Protein sequence: CASREQRNSNQPQHF.

The genes are TRBV27 and TRBJ2-5, with 9 bases aligning to TRBD2. The ends lost 8 bases at V and 3 bases at J; junction bases unmatched: 7. The CDR3 loop spans 14 amino acids. The germline V gene encodes CDR1 MNHEY and CDR2 SMNVEV (reference sequence). Written as DNA, the CDR3 is TGTGCCAGCCAACCGGGACTAGCAGAAGAGACCCAGTACTTC. Translating it yields CASQPGLAEETQYF.

The rearrangement uses TRBV7-9 and TRBJ2-1, with 9 bases lining up with TRBD1. The ends lost 5 bases at V and 8 bases at J; junction bases unmatched: 4. Germline lookup yields CDR1 SEHNR and CDR2 FQNEAQ (reference sequence). CDR3 size: 13 residues. The CDR3 loop is CASSRGQGDEQFF. The CDR3 bases are TGTGCCAGCAGCCGGGGACAGGGCGATGAGCAGTTCTTC.

The chain is built from TRBV7-2 and TRBJ2-7, with 11 bases that match TRBD1. Germline values: CDR1 SGHTA, CDR2 FQGNSA. The CDR3 totals 16 residues. J lost 3 bases, V lost 0 bases, and 4 bases had no gene match. CDR3 protein: CASSLAGQGALYEQYF. The CDR3 nucleotides read TGTGCCAGCAGCTTAGCCGGACAGGGGGCCCTCTACGAGCAGTACTTC.

V is TRBV5-6 and J is TRBJ2-3; 9 bases line up with TRBD1. The V segment lost 4 bases and the J segment 4 bases; nucleotides outside the gene matches: 7. The CDR3 extends over 15 amino acids. Germline V CDR1 and CDR2: SGHDT, YYEEEE. CDR3 coding DNA: TGTGCCAGCAGCACCGGGACAGGGAGAGCAGATACGCAGTATTTT. It specifies CASSTGTGRADTQYF. Full variable domain (remainder filled in from reference TRBV5-6 and TRBJ2-3): DAGVTQSPTHLIKTRGQQVTLRCSPKSGHDTVSWYQQALGQGPQFIFQYYEEEERQRGNFPDRFSGHQFPNYSSELNVNALLLGDSALYLCASSTGTGRADTQYFGPGTRLTVL.

The genes are TRBV6-4 and TRBJ1-1; D remains ambiguous. From germline, CDR1 is MRHNA and CDR2 SNTAGT. The CDR3 totals 13 residues. Trimming took 2 bases from V and 1 from J, leaving 5 bases between them. The CDR3 spells CASSDDWNTEAFF. CDR3 DNA: TGTGCCAGCAGTGACGATTGGAACACTGAAGCTTTCTTT.

As for this clone: Other DNA sequences of this sample code for an identical CDR3. This chain joins TRBV7-8 and TRBJ2-7; the D is unclear. Germline CDR1 is SGHVS and CDR2 is FQNEAQ. The CDR3 is 13 residues long. V was clipped by 0 bases and J by 2 bases, with 5 bases between them. CDR3 amino acids: CASSLAGTYEQYV. The CDR3 coding sequence is TGTGCCAGCAGCTTAGCCGGTACCTACGAGCAGTACGTC.

In its sample, this clone was seen a few times. The rearrangement links TRBV7-9 to TRBJ1-2, with no clear D. V lost 1 base to trimming and J lost 7 bases, with 7 bases between them. The germline V gene has CDR1 SEHNR and CDR2 FQNEAQ (reference sequence). The CDR3 loop spans 12 amino acids. The CDR3 is CASSLEEGGYTF. The CDR3 DNA is TGTGCCAGCAGCTTAGAGGAGGGTGGCTACACCTTC. Full variable domain (missing parts from reference TRBV7-9 and TRBJ1-2): DTGVSQNPRHKITKRGQNVTFRCDPISEHNRLYWYRQTLGQGPEFLTYFQNEAQLEKSRLLSDRFSAERPKGSFSTLEIQRTEQGDSAMYLCASSLEEGGYTFGSGTRLTVV.

The chain uses TRBV7-2 and TRBJ2-5; D unclear. This CDR3 is built from 14 residues. The ends were cut back, 2 bases at V and 2 bases at J, with 9 bases in the middle. Germline V gene data show CDR1 as SGHTA and CDR2 as FQGNSA. This CDR3 reads CASSLLGVQETQYF. CDR3 nucleotide sequence: TGTGCCAGCAGCTTACTGGGCGTTCAAGAGACCCAGTACTTC.

This chain uses TRBV5-1 with TRBJ1-2, with 8 bases matching TRBD1. V was clipped by 5 bases and J by 4 bases; unmatched bases: 1. The CDR3 is 12 residues long. Germline loops: CDR1 SGHRS, CDR2 YFSETQ. The CDR3 protein is CASSGTGYGYTF. CDR3 coding DNA: TGCGCCAGCAGTGGGACAGGCTATGGCTACACCTTC.

In DNA, the CDR3 is TGCGCCAGCAGCTTGGGGGCCGGGGGGGACTGGCCCCAGCATTTT. Translating it yields CASSLGAGGDWPQHF. The V call is TRBV5-1, the J call TRBJ1-5, with a weak D call TRBD1 (5 bases). The V gene lost 0 bases and the J gene lost 9 bases, with 16 bases spanning the gap. The length of the CDR3 is 15 residues. The germline V gene encodes CDR1 SGHRS and CDR2 YFSETQ.

On this clone itself: Distinct nucleotide sequences in the sample also encode this CDR3. The chain carries TRBV2 and TRBJ2-1; 10 bases are a match to TRBD2. This CDR3 is 15 amino acids long. CDR1 and CDR2 from the germline V gene are SNHLY and FYNNEI. The V and J ends lost 4 bases and 4 bases, in that order; junction bases with no gene match: 4. The CDR3 region has the DNA TGTGCCAGCAGTGCCACTAGCGGGGCATACAATGAGCAGTTCTTC. This encodes CASSATSGAYNEQFF.